This TCR beta chain was sequenced in a study of T cell responses to AZD1222 COVID-19 vaccine (dated by TCRdb to the early 2020s). Some background on the complete study: A total of just over 230 trial participants underwent TCR sequencing, of whom around 210 had received two doses of AZD1222 and approximately 26 had received two doses of the MenACWY control vaccine. Enrollment into the trials was organized by age into subgroups of 18-55, 56-69 and 70-plus years, and those subgroups contained roughly 140, 27 and 60 TCR-sequenced participants, respectively.

CDR1 and CDR2 are drawn from the germline V gene: KGHSH, LQKENI. The CDR3, from cysteine to phenylalanine, totals 18 residues. The sequence is cut down to CDR3 DNA, 54 bases in frame from base 1. From V the trimming removes 4 bases and from J it removes 2 bases, while the gene matches leave 13 bases of the junction unaccounted for. This specimen's time point label, per the study, means: about 28 days (+/-7) after the second vaccine dose. AZD1222 recipients with second doses at about 4 weeks or about 12 weeks were pooled, because spike-specific TCR depth and breadth did not differ between schedules. Samples from vaccinated people were obtained from the UK trials COV001 and COV002, which included a single-blind randomized controlled phase 2/3 trial of AZD1222 (ChAdOx1 nCoV-19) in healthy adults. For TCRbeta chain sequencing, PBMC samples from trial participants were taken at day 0 and at day 28 after the second dose.

Comment on this clone: This clone's antigen is unknown. The record has no base qualities; no much larger clone is one base away.

The CDR3 regions of human TCRbeta chains were subjected to immunosequencing. On the authors' methods: Repertoire TCRs were checked for matches against a reference library of SARS-CoV-2-specific TCRs that had been generated using the MIRA antigen-specificity platform. Breadth was defined as the fraction of unique TCRs that were SARS-CoV-2-associated. Depth was defined as the fraction of total T cells that were SARS-CoV-2-associated. Using the MIRA data, each spike-specific TCR was mapped to the spike region that the TCR reacts to and placed in a CD4 or CD8 class. Log10-transformed breadth and depth values were compared by one-way ANOVA with Sidak's multiple comparisons tests. TCRdb took over this immuneACCESS table, retaining in-frame rearrangements with V and J assigned. Such tables are incomplete; in checked studies, under half of the missing clones stem from an unresolved V gene, and the remainder is unexplained. V and J calls and clone size are as listed in that table; D and trimming were resolved from the DNA. Within this sample are about 120,000 clones, with approximately 90% of them counted one time only. The top ten clones comprise 7.1% of the sample.

The full study reports these points: Participants were mostly white British, with more females than males. The authors suggested clonal diversity may have been underestimated. The vaccine-associated CD4 TCRs covered the entire spike protein, and the dominant responses fell in regions 160-218 and 743-854. Because no day 14 peak-response samples were available, repertoires were characterized only after the peak T cell response. The 56-69-year group was small, and its depth increase did not reach significance, likely because of low power. After two AZD1222 doses, both the breadth and the depth of spike-specific TCRs were significantly higher than at day 0 and than in MenACWY recipients. Epitopes outside the regions mutated in the B.1.351 and B.1.1.7 variants were reportedly recognized by nearly half of the unique spike-specific TCRs. Conclusions about previously exposed vaccinees are limited because only a handful of AZD1222 recipients were SARS-CoV-2 seropositive at baseline.

The material was peripheral blood, obtained 28 days after the second AZD1222 dose. This TCR was sampled from an adult who received the AZD1222 COVID-19 vaccine. The chain links TRBV18 with TRBJ1-5; 8 bases in the middle match TRBD1. The nucleotides read TGTGCCAGCTCACTTATCCCTGTACAGGGGGTTGGCAATCAGCCCCAGCATTTT. Its protein product is CASSLIPVQGVGNQPQHF.